The 22 T cell receptor beta chains in this list originate from one sample, sequenced in a study of radiation and T cells in renal cell carcinoma. TCRdb's table, derived via immunoSEQ multiplex PCR, lists solely in-frame clones and lacks some. This sample has 75,000 to 90,000 clones, with 89% found just once. The time point was: blood 4 weeks post-SBRT, at nephrectomy. Treatment specified: 15 Gy SBRT to primary tumor, nephrectomy 4 weeks later. The sample in question was blood, obtained from a patient whose treatment included radiotherapy and nephrectomy. The receptors derive from a woman in her 70s with renal cell carcinoma.

The CDR3 DNA reads as TGTGCCAGCACCCTACAGACCATTGGCACTGAAGCTTTCTTT. Translation: CASTLQTIGTEAFF. The V gene is TRBV6-6, the J gene TRBJ1-1; D not resolved. Germline CDR1 MNHNY, CDR2 SVGAGI (reference sequence). The CDR3 is made up of 14 amino acids. Trimming shortened V by 7 bases and J by 4 bases, and 16 bases separated the two germline ends.

This clone was observed a few times. The rearrangement links TRBV30 to TRBJ1-1, with TRBD1 as a possible D gene (5 bases). CDR1 GTSNPN and CDR2 SVGIG come from the germline V gene (reference sequence). The CDR3 covers 14 residues. V lost 0 bases, J lost 0 bases, and 8 bases lay in between. DNA for the CDR3: TGTGCCTGGAGTGTAAGGGGCCTGAACACTGAAGCTTTCTTT. It translates to CAWSVRGLNTEAFF.

The V gene is TRBV2, the J gene TRBJ1-2; TRBD1 matches at 8 bases. CDR3 length equals 13 residues. The germline CDR1 and CDR2 sequences are SNHLY and FYNNEI. The junction had 4 bases not matched to a gene; V was cut back by 6 bases and J by 4 bases. The CDR3 sequence is CASSKGQGYGYTF. In DNA, the CDR3 is TGTGCCAGCAGCAAAGGACAGGGCTATGGCTACACCTTC.

The chain joins TRBV29-1 to TRBJ1-5; weak D call: TRBD1 (5 bases). The CDR3 has 14 residues. Germline CDR1 is SQVTM and CDR2 is ANQGSEA. Between the trimmed V and J ends, which lost 4 bases and 3 bases, there was a span of 13 bases. CDR3 protein: CSVGWGEFNQPQHF. DNA of the CDR3: TGCAGCGTTGGATGGGGGGAATTCAATCAGCCCCAGCATTTT.

The J gene is TRBJ1-4, the V gene TRBV6-5, with a tentative D call TRBD1 (5 bases). The germline V gene encodes CDR1 MNHEY and CDR2 SVGAGI. Trimming cost V 4 bases and J 5 bases, with 11 bases left between them. The CDR3 length is 14 residues. The CDR3 loop reads CASSFPGANEKLFF. DNA for the CDR3: TGTGCCAGCAGTTTCCCCGGGGCAAATGAAAAACTGTTTTTT.

This chain connects TRBV6-1 to TRBJ2-3; no firm D call. This CDR3 comprises 15 residues. Germline CDR1 reads MNHNS; CDR2 reads SASEGT. Trimming left V 7 bases short and J 0 bases short, with 14 bases between. The CDR3 loop is CASTLLRASTDTQYF. CDR3 in DNA: TGTGCCAGCACCCTTCTCCGTGCTAGCACAGATACGCAGTATTTT.

This clone has just one count. The chain combines TRBV7-3 with TRBJ1-5; D gene ambiguous. The V gene lost 5 bases and the J gene lost 7 bases, with 12 bases spanning the gap. Germline V gene data show CDR1 as SGHTA and CDR2 as FQGTGA. The CDR3 length is 13 residues. The DNA for the CDR3 is TGTGCCAGCAGCCTCATCCAGCGCCAGCCCCAGCATTTT. Protein sequence: CASSLIQRQPQHF.

This chain links TRBV5-1 with TRBJ2-3; D perhaps matches TRBD1 (6 bases). Germline CDR1 reads SGHRS; CDR2 reads YFSETQ. V gave up 3 bases and J gave up 4 bases, with 15 bases separating them. The CDR3 has 15 amino acids. CDR3 coding DNA: TGCGCCAGCAGCTCGGACAGCGGCGGAGCAGATACGCAGTATTTT. It is translated as CASSSDSGGADTQYF.

V usage is TRBV14 and J usage is TRBJ2-5, with TRBD2 matching 12 bases. The germline V gene encodes CDR1 SGHDN and CDR2 FVKESK. This CDR3 comprises 19 residues. V lost 4 bases to trimming and J lost 0 bases; unmatched junction nucleotides: 12. Written as DNA, the CDR3 is TGTGCCAGCAGCCCCAGAAGACTAGCGGGGGTAATGTACCAAGAGACCCAGTACTTC. Translating gives CASSPRRLAGVMYQETQYF.

The chain joins TRBV4-3 to TRBJ2-7, with 10 positions matching TRBD1. Trimming took 3 bases from V and 4 from J; bases not matched to a gene: 6. Germline CDR1 is LGHNA and CDR2 is YSLEER. The CDR3 contains 15 residues. The CDR3 DNA follows: TGCGCCAGCAGCCAGGAAGACAGGGGGCCTTACGAGCAGTACTTC. Encoded protein: CASSQEDRGPYEQYF.

This chain joins TRBV28 and TRBJ2-7; D is unresolved. The CDR3 contains 12 residues. V was shortened by 5 bases and J by 6 bases, with 11 bases between the two germline ends. Germline V gene sequence: CDR1 MDHEN, CDR2 SYDVKM. DNA of the CDR3: TGTGCCAGCAGTCCCCCCTTCCTCGAGCAGTACTTC. Protein sequence: CASSPPFLEQYF.

V and J are TRBV6-4 and TRBJ1-2, with TRBD1 as a possible D gene (6 bases). Per germline, CDR1 MRHNA and CDR2 SNTAGT. The CDR3 length is 13 residues. The V end was cut by 8 bases, the J end by 2 bases, with 12 bases between. CDR3 nucleotides: TGTGCCAGCTCCCCCGGGACAAACTATGGCTACACCTTC. Its translation is CASSPGTNYGYTF.

The chain combines TRBV2 with TRBJ1-1; tentative D call: TRBD1 (6 bases). V gave up 4 bases and J gave up 5 bases, with 14 bases separating them. Germline V gene sequence: CDR1 SNHLY, CDR2 FYNNEI. The CDR3 covers 14 residues. CDR3 nucleotides: TGTGCCAGCAGTGCCCCACAGGGTGGGACTGAAGCTTTCTTT. It is translated as CASSAPQGGTEAFF.

The rearrangement uses TRBV30 and TRBJ1-4, with D uncertain. The germline CDR1 and CDR2 sequences are GTSNPN and SVGIG (reference sequence). With 0 bases removed from V and 4 bases from J, the gap between germline ends came to 6 bases. The CDR3 has 13 residues. CDR3 coding DNA: TGTGCCTGGAGTGTACGAAATAATGAAAAACTGTTTTTT. This encodes CAWSVRNNEKLFF. Full variable domain (rest looked up from reference TRBV30 and TRBJ1-4): SQTIHQWPATLVQPVGSPLSLECTVEGTSNPNLYWYRQAAGRGLQLLFYSVGIGQISSEVPQNLSASRPQDRQFILSSKKLLLSDSGFYLCAWSVRNNEKLFFGSGTQLSVL.

V usage is TRBV6-6 and J usage is TRBJ1-6; D gene unclear. Germline CDR1 reads MNHNY; CDR2 reads SVGAGI (reference sequence). CDR3 length: 16 amino acids. V lost 0 bases to trimming and J lost 4 bases, with 10 bases between them. In DNA, the CDR3 is TGTGCCAGCAGTTACTCGGAGACGGTTTATAATTCACCCCTCCACTTT. This gives the protein CASSYSETVYNSPLHF.

The genes are TRBV2 and TRBJ2-1; 13 nucleotides agree with TRBD2. The CDR3 is 17 residues long. V lost 5 bases and J lost 1; bases outside the gene matches: 5. From germline, CDR1 is SNHLY and CDR2 FYNNEI. The CDR3 loop reads CASSKTSGGTSYNEQFF. CDR3 sequence (DNA): TGTGCCAGCAGTAAGACTAGCGGGGGGACATCCTACAATGAGCAGTTCTTC.

The gene calls are TRBV7-9 and TRBJ2-7; perhaps TRBD2 as D (6 bases). There are 12 residues in the CDR3. Trimming left V 3 bases short and J 7 bases short, with 10 bases between. The germline V gene encodes CDR1 SEHNR and CDR2 FQNEAQ (reference sequence). The CDR3 spells CASSFAAGEQYF. CDR3 DNA sequence: TGTGCCAGCAGCTTCGCGGCGGGGGAGCAGTACTTC.

The chain recombines TRBV5-1 with TRBJ1-3, with TRBD1 identical over 7 bases. The germline V gene has CDR1 SGHRS and CDR2 YFSETQ. The junction had 10 bases not matched to a gene; V was cut back by 1 base and J by 0 bases. This CDR3 is 18 amino acids long. Here the CDR3 reads CASSLYGEGQSSGNTIYF. The CDR3, as DNA: TGCGCCAGCAGCTTGTACGGGGAGGGACAGAGCTCTGGAAACACCATATATTTT.

The gene calls are TRBV20-1 and TRBJ1-4; D ambiguous. V lost 1 base and J lost 17, with 14 bases in between. The germline CDR1 and CDR2 sequences are DFQATT and SNEGSKA (reference sequence). CDR3 length: 11 amino acids. The CDR3 protein is CSARVRTKGFF. CDR3 in DNA: TGCAGTGCTAGAGTAAGGACCAAAGGTTTTTTT.

This rearrangement joins TRBV7-6 to TRBJ2-7, with 8 bases aligning to TRBD1. Germline V lookup: CDR1 SGHVS, CDR2 FNYEAQ. CDR3 size: 14 residues. V lost 5 bases and J lost 1; bases outside the gene matches: 4. DNA of the CDR3: TGTGCCAGCAGCACCCAGGGGGCGTCCTACGAGCAGTACTTC. Translating it yields CASSTQGASYEQYF.

CDR3 nucleotides: TGTGCCACCAGCAGAGATATCTCTGGGGCCAACGTCCTGACTTTC. Its protein product is CATSRDISGANVLTF. The chain uses TRBV15 and TRBJ2-6; D unresolved. This CDR3 has 15 residues. The V gene lost 0 bases and the J gene lost 0 bases, with 3 bases spanning the gap. Per the germline V gene, CDR1 is LNHNV and CDR2 is YYDKDF (reference sequence). The entire variable domain, with the rest obtained from reference TRBV15 and TRBJ2-6, is as follows: DAMVIQNPRYQVTQFGKPVTLSCSQTLNHNVMYWYQQKSSQAPKLLFHYYDKDFNNEADTPDNFQSRRPNTSFCFLDIRSPGLGDTAMYLCATSRDISGANVLTFGAGSRLTVL.

The chain uses TRBV30 and TRBJ1-5; maybe TRBD1 (5 bases). Germline assignment: CDR1 GTSNPN and CDR2 SVGIG (reference sequence). The CDR3 length is 15 residues. With 0 bases removed from V and 5 bases from J, the gap between germline ends came to 14 bases. The CDR3, as DNA: TGTGCCTGGAGTGTAGGGCCAGGGTGGGATCAGCCCCAGCATTTT. Translated: CAWSVGPGWDQPQHF.